A single sample gave rise to the 5 T cell receptor beta chains below, sequenced in a study of lymphopenia after photon versus proton radiotherapy. TCRdb's copy holds only in-frame clones and misses some; the assay was immunoSEQ multiplex PCR. Among approximately 160,000 clones, approximately 86% were seen once, and the ten largest hold approximately 4.7%. The sample was peripheral blood, taken from a patient treated with photon-based radiotherapy. The receptor set was obtained from a middle-aged man with gastric cancer.

The rearrangement uses TRBV5-1 and TRBJ2-5, with TRBD2 identical over 12 bases. The CDR3 is made up of 15 amino acids. In germline, CDR1 is SGHRS, CDR2 YFSETQ. V was pared by 6 bases and J by 5 bases, with 8 bases of the junction left unmatched. The CDR3 sequence: CASTQLAGGGETQYF. In DNA form, the CDR3 reads TGCGCCAGCACCCAACTAGCGGGAGGTGGTGAGACCCAGTACTTC. The full variable domain, completed using reference TRBV5-1 and TRBJ2-5, is KAGVTQTPRYLIKTRGQQVTLSCSPISGHRSVSWYQQTPGQGLQFLFEYFSETQRNKGNFPGRFSGRQFSNSRSEMNVSTLELGDSALYLCASTQLAGGGETQYFGPGTRLLVL.

The chain couples TRBV11-2 to TRBJ2-5; D is possibly TRBD1 (6 bases). The germline V and J ends were trimmed by 3 bases and 5 bases, with 16 bases remaining between them. Germline CDR1 SGHAT, CDR2 FQNNGV. The length of the CDR3 is 15 residues. The CDR3, as DNA: TGTGCCAGCAGCTTCACAGGGCGTTTGAGGGAGACCCAGTACTTC. Its translation: CASSFTGRLRETQYF.

The chain recombines TRBV30 with TRBJ2-1; TRBD2 agrees at 11 bases. The CDR3 runs 15 residues. With V trimmed by 2 bases and J by 9 bases, 9 bases remained unmatched. From germline, CDR1 is GTSNPN and CDR2 SVGIG (reference sequence). The CDR3 DNA sequence: TGTGCCTGGAGTAAAGGGCTAGCGGGAGGATCTGAGCAGTTCTTC. It encodes CAWSKGLAGGSEQFF. The full variable domain, with the rest looked up from reference TRBV30 and TRBJ2-1, is SQTIHQWPATLVQPVGSPLSLECTVEGTSNPNLYWYRQAAGRGLQLLFYSVGIGQISSEVPQNLSASRPQDRQFILSSKKLLLSDSGFYLCAWSKGLAGGSEQFFGPGTRLTVL.

This sequence joins TRBV6-5 and TRBJ2-7, with TRBD1 matching over 7 bases. The CDR3 extends over 15 amino acids. The V and J ends lost 0 bases and 3 bases, in that order; junction bases with no gene match: 5. Germline CDR1 and CDR2: MNHEY and SVGAGI. DNA of the CDR3: TGTGCCAGCAGTTACTCCAACCGGGACAGCTACGAGCAGTACTTC. Translating gives CASSYSNRDSYEQYF.

The gene calls are TRBV25-1 and TRBJ2-5; 7 bases match TRBD1. V was pared by 5 bases and J by 4 bases, with 4 bases of the junction left unmatched. CDR3 length equals 13 residues. The germline gives CDR1 MGHDK, CDR2 SYGVNS. The CDR3 sequence is CASSRQGRETQYF. CDR3 in DNA: TGTGCCAGCAGTAGACAGGGTAGAGAGACCCAGTACTTC.